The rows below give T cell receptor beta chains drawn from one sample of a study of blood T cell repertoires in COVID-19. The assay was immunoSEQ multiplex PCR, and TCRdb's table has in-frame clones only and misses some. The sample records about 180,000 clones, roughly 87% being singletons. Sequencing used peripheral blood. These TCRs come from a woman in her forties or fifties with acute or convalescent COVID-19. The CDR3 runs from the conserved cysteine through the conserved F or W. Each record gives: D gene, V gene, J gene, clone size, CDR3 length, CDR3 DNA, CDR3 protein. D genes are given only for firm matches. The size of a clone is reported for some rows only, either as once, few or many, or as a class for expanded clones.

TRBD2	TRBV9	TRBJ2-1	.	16	TGTGCCAGCAGCGGGGCCGGGACTAGCGGGACCGGTGAGCAGTTCTTC	CASSGAGTSGTGEQFF
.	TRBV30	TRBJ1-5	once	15	TGTGCCTGGAGTAATGCGCCATATAGCAATCAGCCCCAGCATTTT	CAWSNAPYSNQPQHF
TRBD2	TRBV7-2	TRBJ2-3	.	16	TGTGCCAGCAGCACCAAAGCGGGGGTGGGGCAAGATACGCAGTATTTT	CASSTKAGVGQDTQYF
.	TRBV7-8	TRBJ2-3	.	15	TGTGCCAGCAGCCAGTTCGGCGGTAGCACAGATACGCAGTATTTT	CASSQFGGSTDTQYF
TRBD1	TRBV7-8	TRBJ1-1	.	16	TGTGCCAGCAGCACACAGGGGGCCATGCGGAACACTGAAGCTTTCTTT	CASSTQGAMRNTEAFF
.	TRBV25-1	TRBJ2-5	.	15	TGTGCCAGCAGTTTAGGGTCGGGACTCCTTGAGGCCCAGTACTTC	CASSLGSGLLEAQYF
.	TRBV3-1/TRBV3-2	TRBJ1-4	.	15	TGTGCCAGCAGCCAAGATTGGGCCACCGCTGAAAAACTGTTTTTT	CASSQDWATAEKLFF
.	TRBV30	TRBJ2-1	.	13	TGTGCCTGGAGTTCCTTGCGTTCCAATGAGCAGTTCTTC	CAWSSLRSNEQFF
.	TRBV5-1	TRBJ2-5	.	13	TGCGCCAGCAGCCCCCAGGGTGCGGAGACCCAGTACTTC	CASSPQGAETQYF
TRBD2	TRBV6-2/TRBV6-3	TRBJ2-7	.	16	TGTGCCAGCAGTTACGCGGGACTAGCGGGAGCCTACGAGCAGTACTTC	CASSYAGLAGAYEQYF
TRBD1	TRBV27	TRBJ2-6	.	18	TGTGCCAGCAGTTTATCCGTGACAGGGGGCTCTGGGGCCAACGTCCTGACTTTC	CASSLSVTGGSGANVLTF
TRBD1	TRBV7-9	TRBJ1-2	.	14	TGTGCCAGCAGCTACGGGACAGCTACCTATGGCTACACCTTC	CASSYGTATYGYTF
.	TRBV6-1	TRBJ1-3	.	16	TGTGCCAGCAGTGAACCGAACGGGGTGTCCGGAAACACCATATATTTT	CASSEPNGVSGNTIYF
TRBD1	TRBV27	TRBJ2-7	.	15	TGTGCCAGCAGTTTACCGGACAGGAGAGCCTACGAGCAGTACTTC	CASSLPDRRAYEQYF
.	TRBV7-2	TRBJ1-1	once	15	TGTGCCAGCAGCTTAGTGAGTACAGCGAACACTGAAGCTTTCTTT	CASSLVSTANTEAFF
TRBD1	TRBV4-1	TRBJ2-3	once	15	TGCGCCAGCAGCCCCGAGGACAGGGCAGCGGATACGCAGTATTTT	CASSPEDRAADTQYF
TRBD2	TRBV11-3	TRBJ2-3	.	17	TGTGCCAGCAGCACCCGGACTAGCGGGCAAGGCACAGATACGCAGTATTTT	CASSTRTSGQGTDTQYF
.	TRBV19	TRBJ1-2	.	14	TGTGCCAGTAGTCACAAAGTCCAGGGAGGTGGCTACACCTTC	CASSHKVQGGGYTF
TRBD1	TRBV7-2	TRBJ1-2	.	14	TGTGCCAGCAGCGCCACCAGACAGGGGGATGGCTACACCTTC	CASSATRQGDGYTF
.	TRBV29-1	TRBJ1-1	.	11	TGCAGCTCCCTCTCGGGGGTTGAAGCTTTCTTT	CSSLSGVEAFF
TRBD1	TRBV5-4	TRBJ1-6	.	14	TGTGCCAGCAGCTTGGACAGGGGGCATTCACCCCTCCACTTT	CASSLDRGHSPLHF
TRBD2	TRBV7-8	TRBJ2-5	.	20	TGTGCCAGCAGCTTAGGGATATACGCTAGCGGGGGGCCAGAGCAAGAGACCCAGTACTTC	CASSLGIYASGGPEQETQYF
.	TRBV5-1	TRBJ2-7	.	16	TGCGCCAGCAGCCGGTCAGGGGAGCGACGTTTCTACGAGCAGTACTTC	CASSRSGERRFYEQYF
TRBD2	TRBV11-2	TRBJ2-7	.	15	TGTGCCAGCAGCTTGAATAGGGGAGGGGTCTACGAGCAGTACTTC	CASSLNRGGVYEQYF
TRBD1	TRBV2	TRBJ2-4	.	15	TGTGCCAGCAGTGAGGGACAGGGCGTCAAAAACATTCAGTACTTC	CASSEGQGVKNIQYF
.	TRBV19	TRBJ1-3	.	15	TGTGCCAGTAGTATGGAACGGGGGGCTGGAAACACCATATATTTT	CASSMERGAGNTIYF
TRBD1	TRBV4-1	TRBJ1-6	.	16	TGCGCCAGCAGCCAAGATGACAGGGGCTATAATTCACCCCTCCACTTT	CASSQDDRGYNSPLHF
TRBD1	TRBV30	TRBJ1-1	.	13	TGTGCCTGGAGTGTACGGGGGGACAGGATGGCTTTCTTT	CAWSVRGDRMAFF
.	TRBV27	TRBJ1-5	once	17	TGTGCCAGCAGTTTAATGGGGGCTCGCGAGAGCAATCAGCCCCAGCATTTT	CASSLMGARESNQPQHF
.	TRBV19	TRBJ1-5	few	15	TGTGCCAGTAGTAGTGGGGGGGGTAGCAATCAGCCCCAGCATTTT	CASSSGGGSNQPQHF
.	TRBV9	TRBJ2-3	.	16	TGTGCCAGCAGCGGAGCTAGCGCCCTTAGCACAGATACGCAGTATTTT	CASSGASALSTDTQYF
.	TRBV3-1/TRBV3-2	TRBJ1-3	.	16	TGTGCCAGCAGCCAGAGACAGGTCAGCTCTGGAAACACCATATATTTT	CASSQRQVSSGNTIYF
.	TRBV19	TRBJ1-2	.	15	TGTGCCAGTAGTATAGATCACAGGGTGGGCTATGGCTACACCTTC	CASSIDHRVGYGYTF
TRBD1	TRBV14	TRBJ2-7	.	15	TGTGCCAGCAGCCTTACGCGACAGGGAACGTACGAGCAGTACTTC	CASSLTRQGTYEQYF
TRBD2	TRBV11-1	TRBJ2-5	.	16	TGTGCCAGCAGCTTCCTACCGACTAGCTTCCAAGAGACCCAGTACTTC	CASSFLPTSFQETQYF
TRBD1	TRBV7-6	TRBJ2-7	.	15	TGTGCCAGCAGCGCGGGACAGGGTGTCTCCTACGAGCAGTACTTC	CASSAGQGVSYEQYF
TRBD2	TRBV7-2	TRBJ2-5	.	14	TGTGCCAGCAGCCGGACTAGCGGGCGCGAGACCCAGTACTTC	CASSRTSGRETQYF
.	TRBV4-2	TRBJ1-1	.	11	TGTGCCAGCAGCGTTAGCACTGAAGCTTTCTTT	CASSVSTEAFF
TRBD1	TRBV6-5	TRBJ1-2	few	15	TGTGCCAGCAGTTACTCGCCAGGACAGGGCTATGGCTACACCTTC	CASSYSPGQGYGYTF
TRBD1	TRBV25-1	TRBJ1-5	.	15	TGTGCCAGCAGTGACCAGGGGGTCAGCAATCAGCCCCAGCATTTT	CASSDQGVSNQPQHF
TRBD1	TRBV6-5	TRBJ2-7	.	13	TGTGCCAGCTCACGGACAGGGAACTACGAGCAGTACTTC	CASSRTGNYEQYF
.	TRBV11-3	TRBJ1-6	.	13	TGTGCCAGCAGCTTAGGTGCCGGTTCACCCCTCCACTTT	CASSLGAGSPLHF
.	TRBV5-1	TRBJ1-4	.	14	TGCGCCAGCAGCTTGGAGCAGGGACGGGGGAAACTGTTTTTT	CASSLEQGRGKLFF
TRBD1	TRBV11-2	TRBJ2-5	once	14	TGTGCCAGCAGCATTCAGGGGGTTGAAGAGACCCAGTACTTC	CASSIQGVEETQYF
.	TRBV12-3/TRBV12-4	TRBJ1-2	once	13	TGTGCCAGCAGTTTGTCTGGGGGCGATGGCTACACCTTC	CASSLSGGDGYTF
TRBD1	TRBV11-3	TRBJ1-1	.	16	TGTGCCAGCAGCTTAGATCAGGGTCCCGGACAGGGTGAAGCTTTCTTT	CASSLDQGPGQGEAFF